Described below is a single T cell receptor beta chain sequence and its context. V lost 0 bases and J 6 bases, leaving 10 bases between the germline ends. The germline V gene encodes CDR1 SGDLS and CDR2 YYNGEE. The CDR3 runs 15 residues. Clones were sequenced by immunoSEQ multiplex PCR, and TCRdb holds only the in-frame ones, with some missing. The table records about 410,000 clones, 70% to 90% of them present only once. This specimen belongs to a study of blood T cell repertoires in COVID-19. Study background: In each case, the material was cDNA or gDNA derived from T cells, B-cell-depleted T cells, or PBMCs.

The genes are TRBV9 and TRBJ2-6; D call uncertain. The sequence derives from a woman aged 40 to 50 with COVID-19, enrolled during active disease. Sequencing was done on a sample of peripheral blood. The CDR3 spells CASSVGQSLANVLTF. CDR3 DNA: TGTGCCAGCAGCGTAGGTCAGTCCCTGGCCAACGTCCTGACTTTC.